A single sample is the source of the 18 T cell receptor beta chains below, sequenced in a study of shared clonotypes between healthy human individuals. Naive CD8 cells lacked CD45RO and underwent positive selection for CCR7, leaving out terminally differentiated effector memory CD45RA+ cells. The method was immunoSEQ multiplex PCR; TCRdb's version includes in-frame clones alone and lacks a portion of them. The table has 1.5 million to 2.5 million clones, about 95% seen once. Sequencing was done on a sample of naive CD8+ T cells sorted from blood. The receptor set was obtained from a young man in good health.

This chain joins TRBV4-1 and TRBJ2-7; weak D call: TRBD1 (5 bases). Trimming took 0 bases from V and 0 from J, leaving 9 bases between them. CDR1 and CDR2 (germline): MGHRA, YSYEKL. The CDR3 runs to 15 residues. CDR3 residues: CASSQEQGSSYEQYF. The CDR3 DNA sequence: TGCGCCAGCAGCCAAGAGCAGGGAAGCTCCTACGAGCAGTACTTC.

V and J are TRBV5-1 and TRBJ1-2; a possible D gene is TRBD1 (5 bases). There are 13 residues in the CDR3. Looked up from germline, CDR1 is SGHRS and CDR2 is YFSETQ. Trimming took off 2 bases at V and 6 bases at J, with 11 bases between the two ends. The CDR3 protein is CASSFGSGDGYTF. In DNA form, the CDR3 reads TGCGCCAGCAGCTTCGGCTCGGGGGATGGCTACACCTTC. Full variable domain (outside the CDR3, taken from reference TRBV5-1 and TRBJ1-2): KAGVTQTPRYLIKTRGQQVTLSCSPISGHRSVSWYQQTPGQGLQFLFEYFSETQRNKGNFPGRFSGRQFSNSRSEMNVSTLELGDSALYLCASSFGSGDGYTFGSGTRLTVV.

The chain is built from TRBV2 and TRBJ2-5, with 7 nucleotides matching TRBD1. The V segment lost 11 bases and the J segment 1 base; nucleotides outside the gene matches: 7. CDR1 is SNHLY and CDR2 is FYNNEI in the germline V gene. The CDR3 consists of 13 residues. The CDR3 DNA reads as TGTGCCGGCCTAGGACAGGTCCAAGAGACCCAGTACTTC. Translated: CAGLGQVQETQYF.

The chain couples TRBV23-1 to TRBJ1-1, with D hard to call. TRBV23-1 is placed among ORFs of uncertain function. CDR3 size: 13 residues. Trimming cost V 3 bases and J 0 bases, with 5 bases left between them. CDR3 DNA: TGCGCCAGCAGTCAGGGGATGAACACTGAAGCTTTCTTT. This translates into CASSQGMNTEAFF.

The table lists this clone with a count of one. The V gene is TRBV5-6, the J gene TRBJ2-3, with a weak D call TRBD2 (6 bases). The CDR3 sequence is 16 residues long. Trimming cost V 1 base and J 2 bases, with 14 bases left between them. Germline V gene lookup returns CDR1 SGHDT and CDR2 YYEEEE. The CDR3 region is CASSLWPAGHTDTQYF. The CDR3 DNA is TGTGCCAGCAGCTTGTGGCCCGCGGGGCACACAGATACGCAGTATTTT.

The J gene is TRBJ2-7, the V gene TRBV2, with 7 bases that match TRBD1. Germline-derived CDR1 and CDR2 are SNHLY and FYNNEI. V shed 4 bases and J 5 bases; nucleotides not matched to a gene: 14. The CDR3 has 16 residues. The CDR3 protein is CASSVPQDRWTDEQYF. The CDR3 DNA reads TGTGCCAGCAGTGTACCCCAGGACAGGTGGACCGACGAGCAGTACTTC.

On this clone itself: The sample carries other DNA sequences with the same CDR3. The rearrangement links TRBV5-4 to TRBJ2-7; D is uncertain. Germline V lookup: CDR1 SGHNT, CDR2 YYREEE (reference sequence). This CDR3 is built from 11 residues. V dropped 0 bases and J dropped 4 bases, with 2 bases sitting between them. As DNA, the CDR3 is TGTGCCAGCAGCTTGGGTTACGAGCAGTACTTC. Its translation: CASSLGYEQYF.

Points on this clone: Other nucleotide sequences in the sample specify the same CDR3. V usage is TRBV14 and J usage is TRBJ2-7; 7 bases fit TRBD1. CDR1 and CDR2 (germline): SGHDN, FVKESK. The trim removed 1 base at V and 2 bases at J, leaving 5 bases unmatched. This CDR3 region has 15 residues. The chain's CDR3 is CASSQGQGSTYEQYF. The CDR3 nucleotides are TGTGCCAGCAGCCAAGGACAGGGTTCCACCTACGAGCAGTACTTC. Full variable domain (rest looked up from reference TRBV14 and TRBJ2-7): EAGVTQFPSHSVIEKGQTVTLRCDPISGHDNLYWYRRVMGKEIKFLLHFVKESKQDESGMPNNRFLAERTGGTYSTLKVQPAELEDSGVYFCASSQGQGSTYEQYFGPGTRLTVT.

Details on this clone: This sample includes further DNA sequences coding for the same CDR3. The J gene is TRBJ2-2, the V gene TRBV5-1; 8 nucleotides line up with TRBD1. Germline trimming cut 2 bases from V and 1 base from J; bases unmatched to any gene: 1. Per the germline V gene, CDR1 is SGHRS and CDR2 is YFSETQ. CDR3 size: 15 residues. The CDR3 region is CASSFDRGNTGELFF. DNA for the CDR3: TGCGCCAGCAGCTTCGACAGGGGGAACACCGGGGAGCTGTTTTTT.

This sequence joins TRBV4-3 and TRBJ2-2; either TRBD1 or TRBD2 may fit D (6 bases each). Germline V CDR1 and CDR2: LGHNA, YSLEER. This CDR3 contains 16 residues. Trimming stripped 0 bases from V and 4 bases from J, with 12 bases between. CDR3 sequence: CASSQDGGHITGELFF. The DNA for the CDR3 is TGCGCCAGCAGCCAAGACGGGGGACACATCACCGGGGAGCTGTTTTTT.

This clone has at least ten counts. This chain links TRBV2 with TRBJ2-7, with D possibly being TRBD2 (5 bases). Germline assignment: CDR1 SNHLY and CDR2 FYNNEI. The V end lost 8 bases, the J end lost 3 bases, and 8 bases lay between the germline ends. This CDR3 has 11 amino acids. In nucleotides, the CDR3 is TGTGCCAGCTGGGGAGACTACGAGCAGTACTTC. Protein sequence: CASWGDYEQYF. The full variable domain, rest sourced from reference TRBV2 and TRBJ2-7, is EPEVTQTPSHQVTQMGQEVILRCVPISNHLYFYWYRQILGQKVEFLVSFYNNEISEKSEIFDDQFSVERPDGSNFTLKIRSTKLEDSAMYFCASWGDYEQYFGPGTRLTVT.

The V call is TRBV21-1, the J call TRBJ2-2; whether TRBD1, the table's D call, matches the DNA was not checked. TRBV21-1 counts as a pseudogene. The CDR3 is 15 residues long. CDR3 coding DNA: TGTGCCAGCAGCACATCAAGAAGGGGGACCGGGGAGCTGTTTTTT. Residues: CASSTSRRGTGELFF.

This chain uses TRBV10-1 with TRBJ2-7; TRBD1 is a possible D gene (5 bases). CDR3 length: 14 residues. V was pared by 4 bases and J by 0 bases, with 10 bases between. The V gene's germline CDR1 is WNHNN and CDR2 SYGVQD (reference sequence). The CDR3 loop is CASSATDDSYEQYF. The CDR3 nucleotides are TGCGCCAGCAGTGCGACAGACGACTCCTACGAGCAGTACTTC.

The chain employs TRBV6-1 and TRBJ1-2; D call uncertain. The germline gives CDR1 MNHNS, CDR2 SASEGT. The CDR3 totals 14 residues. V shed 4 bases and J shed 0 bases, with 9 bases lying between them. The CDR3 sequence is CASSGDLANYGYTF. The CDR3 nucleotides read TGTGCCAGCAGTGGCGACTTAGCTAACTATGGCTACACCTTC.

Here the CDR3 reads CASSPYGLAGGGNEQFF. DNA of the CDR3: TGTGCCAGCAGTCCATATGGGCTAGCGGGAGGTGGCAATGAGCAGTTCTTC. The chain carries TRBV6-4 and TRBJ2-1; the match to TRBD2 covers 11 bases. The CDR3 runs 17 residues. Trimming removed 5 bases from V and 6 bases from J; junction bases left unmatched: 12. Germline V gene sequence: CDR1 MRHNA, CDR2 SNTAGT.

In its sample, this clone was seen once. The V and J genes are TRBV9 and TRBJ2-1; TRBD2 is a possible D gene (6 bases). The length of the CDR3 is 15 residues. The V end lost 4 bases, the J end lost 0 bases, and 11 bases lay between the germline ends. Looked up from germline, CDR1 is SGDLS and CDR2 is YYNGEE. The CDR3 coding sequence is TGTGCCAGCAGCCAGCGGGCCTCCTCCTACAATGAGCAGTTCTTC. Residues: CASSQRASSYNEQFF.

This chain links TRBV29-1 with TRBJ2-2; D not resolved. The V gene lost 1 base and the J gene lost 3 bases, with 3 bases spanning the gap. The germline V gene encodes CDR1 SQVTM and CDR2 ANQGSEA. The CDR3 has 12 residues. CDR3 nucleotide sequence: TGCAGCGTTGAAGGCCACACCGGGGAGCTGTTTTTT. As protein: CSVEGHTGELFF.

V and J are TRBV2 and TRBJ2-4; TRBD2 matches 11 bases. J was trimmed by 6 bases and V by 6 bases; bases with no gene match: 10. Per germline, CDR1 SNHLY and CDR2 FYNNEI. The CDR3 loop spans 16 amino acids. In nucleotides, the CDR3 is TGTGCCAGCAGCCTCCCTAGCGGGGGGTCGTTAAACATTCAGTACTTC. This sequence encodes CASSLPSGGSLNIQYF.